The rows below give T cell receptor beta chains drawn from one sample of a study of blood T cell repertoires in COVID-19. Sequencing used immunoSEQ multiplex PCR; TCRdb keeps in-frame clones, though not all of them. The table includes about 200,000 clones, just over 85% detected once. Sequenced sample: PBMCs or T cells enriched from blood (not recorded which). These receptors were obtained from a woman between 40 and 50 years old with acute COVID-19. Both conserved end residues are trimmed from each CDR3.

J | V | CDR3
TRBJ2-5 | TRBV2 | ASSETSGRAETQY
TRBJ2-5 | TRBV7-2 | ASRRGDANGETQY
TRBJ2-5 | TRBV11-2 | ASSTRDSRRVVETQY
TRBJ2-7 | TRBV7-8 | ASSLLGTGGDEQY
TRBJ1-1 | TRBV5-1 | ASSLNRNTEAF
TRBJ1-1 | TRBV29-1 | SVVRQLNTEAF
TRBJ1-5 | TRBV2 | ASRRGANQPQH
TRBJ2-7 | TRBV28 | ASRTGWWGSAYEQY
TRBJ1-6 | TRBV7-9 | ASSWGQGGSPLH
TRBJ2-1 | TRBV29-1 | SVAPLAGEQF
TRBJ2-7 | TRBV7-2 | ASSTDRSSYEQY
TRBJ2-7 | TRBV28 | ASSSGTGVAYEQY
TRBJ2-7 | TRBV3-1/TRBV3-2 | ASSQVAGMSSYEQY
TRBJ1-1 | TRBV13 | ASSHGTRDREAF
TRBJ2-7 | TRBV4-2 | ASSQESTGSYEQY
TRBJ2-4 | TRBV6-2/TRBV6-3 | ASSYSPGRDKAENIQY
TRBJ2-3 | TRBV6-2/TRBV6-3 | ASSSPTSGLLYTQY
TRBJ1-5 | TRBV29-1 | SVGTESNQPQH
TRBJ1-2 | TRBV6-6 | ASSLQGAKGGYT
TRBJ1-2 | TRBV10-3 | AIGARTGYT
TRBJ2-1 | TRBV18 | ASSPASGGYNEQF
TRBJ2-5 | TRBV5-1 | ASSLGGSAATQETQY
TRBJ2-2 | TRBV3-1/TRBV3-2 | ASSQLGGAGELF
TRBJ2-7 | TRBV7-2 | ASSFGLGGYEQY
TRBJ1-5 | TRBV6-4 | ASSATTNQPQH
TRBJ2-7 | TRBV7-9 | ASSKRMTGVGYEQY
TRBJ1-1 | TRBV18 | ASSEGTANTEAF
TRBJ2-6 | TRBV24-1 | ATQGSGANVLT
TRBJ2-1 | TRBV27 | ASSLEPGDRVGNEQF
TRBJ2-6 | TRBV5-1 | ASKVGAGANVLT
TRBJ1-5 | TRBV27 | ASSQIGGGGQPQH
TRBJ1-2 | TRBV21-1 | ASNPTGKGYT
TRBJ2-7 | TRBV10-3 | AISEGQGTYEQY
TRBJ2-2 | TRBV9 | ASSVVGQTGELF
TRBJ2-7 | TRBV28 | ASSSFGSGALSSYEQY
TRBJ1-5 | TRBV19 | ASSVPRQVYSNQPQH
TRBJ2-7 | TRBV5-1 | ASSPRAGGNYEQY
TRBJ2-2 | TRBV15 | ATSSDRRTGELF
TRBJ2-2 | TRBV6-6 | ASSPLAGTAYANTGELF
TRBJ2-3 | TRBV6-6 | ASSPSGLSGNTQY
TRBJ1-1 | TRBV2 | ASRYTKNTEAF
TRBJ2-5 | TRBV29-1 | SVSPSQTQY
TRBJ1-3 | TRBV19 | ASSNPGGPHSGNTIY
TRBJ2-2 | TRBV5-1 | ASSWTSGTYAGELF
TRBJ1-5 | TRBV20-1 | SASSLSGGDRGNQPQH
TRBJ2-1 | TRBV27 | ASSFRSLDEQF
TRBJ1-4 | TRBV7-9 | ASSLARGSGEKLF
TRBJ2-7 | TRBV6-2/TRBV6-3 | ASSRGFPYEQY